Given below is one TCR beta chain in context. Its specificity is not known. The table came from immunoSEQ multiplex PCR; TCRdb's copy has only in-frame clones and leaves some out. The sample contains about 150,000 clones, 85% to 95% of which appear only once. These data originate in a study of T cell responses to AZD1222 COVID-19 vaccine. General observations from the study: Reports say nearly half of spike-specific TCRs go after unmutated variant regions. Donors skewed white British and female; clonal diversity was possibly underestimated.

The CDR3 runs 14 residues. Germline CDR1 SGHVS, CDR2 FQNEAQ. V was cut by 5 bases and J by 0 bases, with 10 bases left in between. This receptor was taken from an adult in good health. V gene TRBV7-8 combines with J gene TRBJ1-2; D remains unclear. The sample in question was peripheral blood, obtained on day 0 of AZD1222 vaccination. In nucleotides, the CDR3 is TGTGCCAGCAGCCCTCGGACGGCTAACTATGGCTACACCTTC. Translating gives CASSPRTANYGYTF.